The following is a T cell receptor (beta chain) sequence with its context. It lacks a known antigen. Base qualities are not recorded, but no much larger clone differs from it by a single base. CDR1 DFQATT and CDR2 SNEGSKA were looked up in the germline V gene (reference sequence). The germline V end is reduced by 6 bases and the J end by 0 bases; junction bases left unmatched: 8. The CDR3 goes from the cysteine to the phenylalanine over 15 residues. Here the CDR3 DNA is all that survives: 45 bases in frame from base 1. This sample was included in a study of identical twins (dated by TCRdb to the mid-2010s). For the study in its entirety: TCR alpha and beta repertoires from monozygotic twins, unrelated adults of various ages and cord blood were deep-sequenced to test whether fetal clonotypes persist. To rule out contamination, replicate twin experiments were performed at different times with different library preparation protocols. Points the paper makes about the study in general: Conclusions relied on cross-sectional statistical analysis, since the same donors could not be followed over many years. Invariant T cells such as MAIT and iNKT could partly confound zero-insertion analyses, though diverse VJ usage argued against this for most clonotypes. Out-of-frame TCR alpha sequences shared between twins showed an excess of low generation-probability sequences compared with coincidental sharing between unrelated individuals. Recombination models systematically underestimated out-of-frame TCR alpha sharing in monozygotic twins but agreed with sharing between unrelated individuals. Abundant cord blood beta clonotypes carried fewer insertions; young adult naive repertoires showed a weaker similar trend, while memory repertoires showed none. Excess twin sharing in beta out-of-frame sequences was weaker because fewer shared sequences lowered the signal-to-noise ratio.

The library was produced with 5' RACE. The reads were generated on an Illumina HiSeq 2000. A universal primer binding site was added through template switching, and the final cDNA carried a unique molecular identifier so that TCR cDNA molecules could be counted accurately. Specific primers in the conserved constant-segment region were used to synthesize first-strand cDNA for TCR alpha and beta chains. Each cDNA library was double barcoded, with a SMART-Mk sample barcode plus Illumina barcodes, to control for contamination. TruSeq adapter sequences and Illumina sample barcodes were added in two successive PCR steps. Sequencing of the TCR alpha and beta cDNA libraries was done on the Illumina HiSeq platform using custom primers. Concerning the study's data processing: Raw reads were processed with MiGEC to extract unique molecular identifiers, and MiXCR was used to determine CDR3 positions. For each individual, recombination models were inferred using an EM algorithm with the repgenHMM and IGoR tools. Shared clonotype analysis was performed with the tcR package in R, normalizing sharing by the product of cloneset sizes. Out-of-frame nonproductive sequences were analyzed to study raw recombination free of thymic and clonal selection effects. TCRdb took the public reads, trimmed them with fastp at Q25, ran MiXCR for clone calling and kept in-frame beta chains. Each entry is one CDR3 protein sequence, shown with its most common DNA and genes. TCRdb's processing, not the authors', yielded these V and J calls. Within this sample are about 240,000 distinct CDR3 sequences, with roughly a tenth of them counted one time only. In total, the top ten clones hold approximately 11% of the sample.

Every donor was a healthy Caucasian. Using Miltenyi CD45RO+ enrichment and human naive T-cell isolation kits, memory (CD45RO+) and naive T cells were isolated from PBMC. Material for sequencing was memory T cells sorted from blood. The cell subset or site label corresponds to: CD45RO+ enriched T cells. The sequence joins TRBV20-1 to TRBJ2-3; 8 of the junction bases match TRBD2. The TCR comes from a man aged 45 to 65 in good health. In nucleotide form, the sequence is TGCAGTGCCCGGACTAGCCGCCAGAGCACAGATACGCAGTATTTT. It encodes CSARTSRQSTDTQYF.